A single sample gave rise to the 10 T cell receptor beta chains below, sequenced in a study of T cell repertoires in aging, cancer and after chemotherapy. TCR beta rearrangements were amplified from peripheral blood genomic DNA. Multiplex touch-down PCR with TRB-A/B primers amplified rearranged V-D-J TRB sequences. TCRdb used MiXCR to reprocess the multiplex PCR reads, holding one entry per CDR3 protein. Of about 6,000 distinct CDR3 sequences in the sample, under 30% were seen once. Specimen: blood. These receptors all come from a human donor in good health.

This clonotype was seen more than once but under ten times. The chain links TRBV10-3 to TRBJ2-3, with 8 bases aligning to TRBD2. This CDR3 is built from 16 residues. The germline CDR1 and CDR2 sequences are ENHRY and SYGVKD. J gave up 1 base and V 3 bases, and 6 bases lay outside the gene matches. The CDR3 DNA sequence: TGTGCCATCAGTGATGGGACTAGGGGGGGCACAGATACGCAGTATTTT. Protein product: CAISDGTRGGTDTQYF.

This clonotype counts as medium-sized. CDR3 coding DNA: TGTGCCAGCACCCCCGGGCCCCTGGGAAACACCATATATTTT. It translates to CASTPGPLGNTIYF. The chain recombines TRBV6-5 with TRBJ1-3; D is undetermined. The CDR3 is 14 residues long. With 7 bases removed from V and 4 bases from J, the gap between germline ends came to 14 bases. Germline V gene lookup returns CDR1 MNHEY and CDR2 SVGAGI.

The chain joins TRBV29-1 to TRBJ1-6; 12 nucleotides match TRBD1. The CDR3 length is 14 residues. V shed 8 bases, J shed 6 bases, and the junction held 5 bases outside the gene matches. CDR1 is SQVTM and CDR2 is ANQGSEA in the germline V gene. The CDR3 is CSPRDRGLNSPLHF. The CDR3 DNA reads as TGCAGCCCCCGGGACAGGGGGCTTAATTCACCCCTCCACTTT.

By share of the sample, this clonotype is medium-sized. CDR3 nucleotides: TGTGCCACCAAAGAGAGGGGGGGGCTGAGCAATCAGCCCCAGCATTTT. Protein sequence: CATKERGGLSNQPQHF. The rearrangement uses TRBV15 and TRBJ1-5, with D maybe TRBD1 (6 bases). The CDR3 length is 16 residues. Trimming took off 7 bases at V and 1 base at J, with 17 bases between the two ends. Per germline, CDR1 LNHNV and CDR2 YYDKDF (reference sequence).

This clonotype occurred a few times. This chain joins TRBV7-9 and TRBJ2-3; D unclear. CDR1 and CDR2 from the germline V gene are SEHNR and FQNEAQ (reference sequence). The CDR3 length is 15 residues. V was pared by 8 bases and J by 3 bases, with 18 bases between. The CDR3 here is CASGMIGVATDTQYF. The DNA for the CDR3 is TGTGCCAGCGGCATGATAGGAGTGGCGACAGATACGCAGTATTTT.

This chain joins TRBV12-3 or TRBV12-4 and TRBJ1-2; 11 bases are shared with TRBD1. The CDR3 is made up of 14 amino acids. Trimming at V came to 5 bases and at J to 3 bases, leaving 2 bases not matched to a gene. CDR3 in amino acids: CASSGTGGHYGYTF. The DNA of the CDR3 is TGTGCCAGCAGTGGGACAGGGGGACACTATGGCTACACCTTC.

With respect to this clonotype: The junction shows a germline mismatch at one end, possibly a read error. The CDR3 nucleotides are TGCGCCAGCAGTCCTAGCGACCCTAGCACAGATACGCAGTATTTT. It yields the protein CASSPSDPSTDTQYF. The rearrangement joins TRBV10-3 to TRBJ2-3; a possible D gene is TRBD2 (6 bases). The germline CDR1 and CDR2 sequences are ENHRY and SYGVKD. CDR3 size: 15 residues.

Concerning this clonotype itself: A much larger clone lies one base from this, so it may be a read error. The rearrangement joins TRBV20-1 to TRBJ2-5, with a weak D call TRBD2 (5 bases). The CDR3 has 15 residues. Germline V gene lookup returns CDR1 DFQATT and CDR2 SNEGSKA (reference sequence). The V end lost 0 bases, the J end lost 8 bases, and 19 bases lay between the germline ends. The CDR3 sequence is CSARDKVVSLGTQYF. Here the CDR3 DNA reads TGCAGTGCTAGAGATAAGGTGGTATCACTAGGTACCCAGTACTTC.

Relative to its sample, this clonotype is medium-sized. This chain uses TRBV19 with TRBJ1-5; D not resolved. Trimming took off 4 bases at V and 3 bases at J, with 7 bases between the two ends. The CDR3 contains 13 residues. Germline values: CDR1 LNHDA, CDR2 SQIVND (reference sequence). CDR3 in DNA: TGTGCCAGTAGTAAAACAGTCAATCAGCCCCAGCATTTT. Encoded protein: CASSKTVNQPQHF.

This chain links TRBV19 with TRBJ2-1; D might be TRBD1 (6 bases). Germline CDR1 and CDR2: LNHDA and SQIVND (reference sequence). This CDR3 comprises 13 residues. V lost 5 bases, J lost 8 bases, and 13 bases lay in between. This CDR3 is CASSSDQGYEQFF. CDR3 coding DNA: TGTGCCAGTAGTTCCGATCAGGGGTATGAGCAGTTCTTC.